A single sample gave rise to the 17 T cell receptor beta chains below, sequenced in a study of somatic mutations in cytotoxic T cells in rheumatoid arthritis. Data came from immunoSEQ multiplex PCR; TCRdb stores just in-frame clones and leaves some out. The sample holds over 2,000 clones; almost 85% are singletons and the top ten take 41%. Sequences were obtained from CD8+ T cells sorted from blood. The receptors were gathered from an adult with rheumatoid arthritis.

The V and J genes are TRBV28 and TRBJ2-6; D possibly uses TRBD1 or TRBD2 (5 bases each). Trimming stripped 3 bases from V and 4 bases from J, with 16 bases between. The CDR3 spans 17 residues. In germline, CDR1 is MDHEN, CDR2 SYDVKM. The CDR3 region is CASSFGSLGDGANVLTF. In DNA form, the CDR3 reads TGTGCCAGCAGTTTCGGGTCACTGGGGGACGGGGCCAACGTCCTGACTTTC.

V and J are TRBV6-1 and TRBJ2-5; TRBD2 matches at 13 bases. CDR1 is MNHNS and CDR2 is SASEGT in the germline V gene. This CDR3 is built from 16 residues. Germline trimming cut 4 bases from V and 1 base from J; bases unmatched to any gene: 3. This CDR3 is CASSVTSGGLQETQYF. The CDR3, as DNA: TGTGCCAGCAGTGTGACTAGCGGGGGGCTCCAAGAGACCCAGTACTTC.

This chain joins TRBV7-8 and TRBJ2-3; D is uncertain. Trimming pared 4 bases from V and 0 bases from J, leaving 26 bases between. The CDR3 is made up of 20 amino acids. Germline V lookup: CDR1 SGHVS, CDR2 FQNEAQ. The DNA for the CDR3 is TGTGCCAGCAGCTCGATTGGTCGGCGTAGCAACGCTACTAGCACAGATACGCAGTATTTT. As protein: CASSSIGRRSNATSTDTQYF.

The CDR3 protein is CAIRERLLGYTF. The DNA for the CDR3 is TGTGCCATCAGGGAGAGGTTATTGGGCTACACCTTC. The chain is built from TRBV10-3 and TRBJ1-2; D not certain. CDR1 is ENHRY and CDR2 is SYGVKD in the germline V gene. V dropped 6 bases and J dropped 8 bases, with 13 bases sitting between them. CDR3 length equals 12 residues.

The chain carries TRBV28 and TRBJ2-5, with 7 positions matching TRBD2. In germline, CDR1 is MDHEN, CDR2 SYDVKM. The CDR3 has 13 amino acids. Trimming took 3 bases from V and 7 from J; bases not matched to a gene: 5. The CDR3 coding sequence is TGTGCCAGCAGTTTGGGGGGGTCGGGGACCCAGTACTTC. Residues: CASSLGGSGTQYF.

This clone is judged large (0.1 to 1%). The chain has TRBV5-6 and TRBJ2-7; the D is unclear. V was pared by 2 bases and J by 4 bases, with 7 bases between. This CDR3 is built from 12 residues. Per germline, CDR1 SGHDT and CDR2 YYEEEE. This CDR3 reads CASSFTDYEQYF. DNA of the CDR3: TGTGCCAGCAGCTTCACGGATTACGAGCAGTACTTC.

This sequence joins TRBV19 and TRBJ1-5, with 8 bases fitting TRBD1. Germline CDR1 reads LNHDA; CDR2 reads SQIVND (reference sequence). Trimming took 7 bases from V and 0 from J; bases not matched to a gene: 11. The CDR3 contains 17 residues. The CDR3 is CASTITTGAYSNQPQHF. DNA of the CDR3: TGTGCCAGTACCATTACGACAGGGGCCTATAGCAATCAGCCCCAGCATTTT. The full variable domain, with the rest looked up from reference TRBV19 and TRBJ1-5, is DGGITQSPKYLFRKEGQNVTLSCEQNLNHDAMYWYRQDPGQGLRLIYYSQIVNDFQKGDIAEGYSVSREKKESFPLTVTSAQKNPTAFYLCASTITTGAYSNQPQHFGDGTRLSIL.

The chain recombines TRBV23-1 with TRBJ2-6; no reliable D call. TRBV23-1 is an ORF; its function is uncertain. V was shortened by 3 bases and J by 4 bases, with 13 bases between the two germline ends. The CDR3 spans 16 residues. The CDR3 DNA reads as TGCGCCAGCAGTCATCATCGCGAATCCGGGGCCAACGTCCTGACTTTC. Residues: CASSHHRESGANVLTF.

The chain carries TRBV6-6 and TRBJ1-4; D is ambiguous. V gave up 1 base and J gave up 0 bases, with 3 bases separating them. The length of the CDR3 is 14 residues. Germline V CDR1 and CDR2: MNHNY, SVGAGI (reference sequence). Here the CDR3 reads CASSYWSTNEKLFF. In DNA, the CDR3 is TGTGCCAGCAGTTACTGGTCAACTAATGAAAAACTGTTTTTT.

This clone was seen only once. The V and J genes are TRBV2 and TRBJ2-5; D gene ambiguous. This CDR3 has 10 amino acids. Germline-derived CDR1 and CDR2 are SNHLY and FYNNEI. V lost 1 base and J 6 bases, leaving 0 bases between the germline ends. The CDR3 protein is CASSEETQYF. In DNA, the CDR3 is TGTGCCAGCAGTGAAGAGACCCAGTACTTC.

DNA for the CDR3: TGCGCCAGCAGCCCGGGACTTATCAACACTGAAGCTTTCTTT. Encoded protein: CASSPGLINTEAFF. V usage is TRBV4-1 and J usage is TRBJ1-1, with a possible D match to TRBD1 (5 bases). Trimming removed 4 bases at V and 2 bases at J, with 11 bases between. The germline gives CDR1 MGHRA, CDR2 YSYEKL. The CDR3 has 14 residues.

V usage is TRBV7-9 and J usage is TRBJ1-2; weak D call: TRBD1 (5 bases). CDR1 SEHNR and CDR2 FQNEAQ come from the germline V gene (reference sequence). The CDR3 has 13 amino acids. V was pared by 2 bases and J by 4 bases, with 8 bases between. CDR3 nucleotides: TGTGCCAGCAGCTTAACGACAGCCTATGGCTACACCTTC. This codes for CASSLTTAYGYTF.

The chain couples TRBV7-9 to TRBJ2-3; 12 nucleotides match TRBD2. This CDR3 has 15 residues. Germline CDR1 and CDR2: SEHNR and FQNEAQ (reference sequence). With 3 bases clipped from V and 3 bases from J, the junction kept 1 base outside the gene matches. The CDR3 sequence: CASSFGLAGTDTQYF. The CDR3 DNA is TGTGCCAGCAGCTTCGGACTAGCGGGGACAGATACGCAGTATTTT. The whole variable domain, filled in from reference TRBV7-9 and TRBJ2-3, reads DTGVSQNPRHKITKRGQNVTFRCDPISEHNRLYWYRQTLGQGPEFLTYFQNEAQLEKSRLLSDRFSAERPKGSFSTLEIQRTEQGDSAMYLCASSFGLAGTDTQYFGPGTRLTVL.

V gene TRBV27 combines with J gene TRBJ1-6, with TRBD1 matching 9 bases. Germline loops: CDR1 MNHEY, CDR2 SMNVEV (reference sequence). This CDR3 spans 14 amino acids. The V gene end was trimmed by 3 bases and the J gene end by 7 bases; junction bases not matched to a gene: 1. CDR3 sequence: CASSLGTGNSPLHF. The CDR3 DNA sequence: TGTGCCAGCAGTTTGGGGACAGGGAATTCACCCCTCCACTTT.

The chain couples TRBV29-1 to TRBJ1-1; D uncertain. Germline V gene data show CDR1 as SQVTM and CDR2 as ANQGSEA. V was clipped by 0 bases and J by 3 bases, with 8 bases between them. CDR3 size: 13 residues. The CDR3 protein is CSVEEGRYTEAFF. CDR3 sequence (DNA): TGCAGCGTTGAAGAGGGTAGGTACACTGAAGCTTTCTTT.

This sequence joins TRBV10-3 and TRBJ2-5; no definite D call. Between the trimmed V and J ends, which lost 3 bases and 3 bases, there was a span of 5 bases. Germline V gives CDR1 ENHRY, CDR2 SYGVKD. The CDR3 is made up of 12 amino acids. DNA for the CDR3: TGTGCCATCAGTGACCCGGAAGAGACCCAGTACTTC. This sequence encodes CAISDPEETQYF.

The chain is built from TRBV7-9 and TRBJ1-2; D possibly corresponds to TRBD1 (6 bases). V gave up 3 bases and J gave up 7 bases, with 24 bases separating them. Germline values: CDR1 SEHNR, CDR2 FQNEAQ (reference sequence). The CDR3 has 17 residues. The CDR3 sequence is CASSFGLGTAVGAGYTF. CDR3 DNA sequence: TGTGCCAGCAGCTTCGGTTTGGGGACCGCCGTGGGGGCTGGCTACACCTTC.